This T cell receptor beta chain originates from a study of T-cell reconstitution after alpha-beta-depleted transplantation in children. TCRbeta library preparation incorporated unique molecular identifiers. MiXCR was run by TCRdb on the PCR reads, yielding one entry per CDR3 protein. The sample holds about 540,000 distinct CDR3 sequences; roughly 18% are singletons and the top ten take over 3%. This CDR3 has 16 amino acids. Germline V CDR1 and CDR2: MNHEY, SMNVEV (reference sequence). V shed 5 bases, J shed 4 bases, and the junction held 11 bases outside the gene matches. This TCR was sampled from a human donor who donated a stem cell graft to a child with acute lymphoblastic leukemia. Sequencing was performed on PBMCs from the stem cell graft donor, taken from the stem cell graft. The rearrangement uses TRBV27 and TRBJ1-2; TRBD1 aligns across 9 bases. CDR3 amino acids: CASSPWTGVQSYGYTF. The CDR3 nucleotides are TGTGCCAGCAGTCCCTGGACAGGGGTACAGTCCTATGGCTACACCTTC.